This is a list of T cell receptor beta chains from one sample in a study of blood T cells in healthy people across ages. Each CDR3 protein is one row after TCRdb ran MiXCR on the 5' RACE reads. This repertoire shows more than 1 million distinct CDR3 sequences, under 45% found once; its top ten account for over 15%. The sample taken for sequencing was blood. These receptors came from a woman in her fifties or sixties in good health. CDR3s include the opening cysteine and the closing phenylalanine or tryptophan. D genes are given only for firm matches. Some rows have no size entry. The others give once, few or many, or a class for an expanded clone.

v_call,j_call,clone_size,cdr3_length,d_call,cdr3_nt,cdr3_aa
TRBV25-1,TRBJ1-5,once,14,NA,TGTGCCAGCAGTGAAGCCCGGGCCAATCAGCCCCAGCATTTT,CASSEARANQPQHF
TRBV7-3,TRBJ2-1,NA,13,NA,TGTGCCAGCAGCTTGGGGCCGGGCGATGAGCAGTTCTTC,CASSLGPGDEQFF
TRBV28,TRBJ2-7,once,14,TRBD2,TGTGCCACCTCTGAGGCGGTAGCGGGGCACGAGCAGTACTTC,CATSEAVAGHEQYF
TRBV4-2,TRBJ2-7,many,16,NA,TGTGCCAGCAGCCAAGATAACGCAGGGCCAGCCTACGAGCAGTACTTC,CASSQDNAGPAYEQYF
TRBV12-3/TRBV12-4,TRBJ1-4,NA,14,NA,TGTGCCAGCAGCCCCGAGGGGGGGCATGAAAAACTGTTTTTT,CASSPEGGHEKLFF
TRBV29-1,TRBJ2-2,NA,11,NA,TGCAGCGTTGGTAACACCGGGGAGCTGTTTTTT,CSVGNTGELFF
TRBV6-5,TRBJ2-5,NA,14,NA,TGTGCCAGCAGTCCTCTGGACCGCGAAGAGACCCAGTACTTC,CASSPLDREETQYF
TRBV20-1,TRBJ1-5,NA,11,NA,TGCAGTGCTAGTGAGGGGCAGCCCCAGCATTTT,CSASEGQPQHF
TRBV20-1,TRBJ2-3,NA,15,TRBD2,TGCAGTGCTAGCCTGACTAGCGGGAGGATGAATACGCAGTATTTT,CSASLTSGRMNTQYF
TRBV7-2,TRBJ2-1,NA,14,NA,TGTGCCAGCAGGCCAACGGGAGTCGGCAATGAGCAGTTCTTC,CASRPTGVGNEQFF
TRBV9,TRBJ2-4,NA,15,NA,TGTGCCAGCAGCCTGGGGACGGTTCCTAACTACATTCAGTACTTC,CASSLGTVPNYIQYF
TRBV10-3,TRBJ2-7,few,13,NA,TGTGCCATCAGTGAGGGACGGACCTACGAGCAGTACTTC,CAISEGRTYEQYF
TRBV27,TRBJ2-1,NA,14,NA,TGTGCCAGCACTCTAAGGGGTTCGGGCAATGAGCAGTTCTTC,CASTLRGSGNEQFF
TRBV20-1,TRBJ1-5,few,16,TRBD1,TGCAGTGCTCCAAGCCCCCCGGGACAGGGGACTCAGCCCCAGCATTTT,CSAPSPPGQGTQPQHF
TRBV5-4,TRBJ2-3,NA,15,TRBD1,TGTGCCAGCAGCTTGGGGTCAGGGGGACCAGATACGCAGTATTTT,CASSLGSGGPDTQYF
TRBV20-1,TRBJ2-2,NA,14,TRBD1,TGCAGTGCTAGGGGACAGGGGGCTGTCGGGGAGCTGTTTTTT,CSARGQGAVGELFF
TRBV20-1,TRBJ2-1,NA,13,TRBD1,TGCAGTGCTGCCCGGGACAGGGTAGGTGAGCAGTTCTTC,CSAARDRVGEQFF
TRBV5-6,TRBJ1-1,NA,15,TRBD1,TGTGCCAGCAGCTTAGACAGGGACGAACATGGTGAAGCTTTCTTT,CASSLDRDEHGEAFF
TRBV6-1,TRBJ1-2,few,12,NA,TGTGCCAGCTTGACCGAAAACTATGGCTACACCTTC,CASLTENYGYTF
TRBV27,TRBJ2-3,few,21,NA,TGTGCCAGCAGCCCAAGGGGATGGACAGGGCCCCAGCGGGAGAGCACAGATACGCAGTATTTT,CASSPRGWTGPQRESTDTQYF
TRBV23-1,TRBJ1-5,NA,13,NA,TGCGCCAGCAAAGAGGGCCTTGGACTGCCCCAGCATTTT,CASKEGLGLPQHF
TRBV5-1,TRBJ2-7,NA,14,NA,TGCGCCAGCAGCTTGGGAGCCACCTACAATGAGCAGTACTTC,CASSLGATYNEQYF
TRBV6-2/TRBV6-3,TRBJ2-7,few,19,TRBD2,TGTGCCAGCAGTTACCCGTCTGTCGGGGCGGGAGGCTCCCCATACGAGCAGTACTTC,CASSYPSVGAGGSPYEQYF
TRBV29-1,TRBJ2-1,few,10,NA,TGCAGCGTAGAAGGGCTAGAAGCGTTCTTC,CSVEGLEAFF
TRBV4-1,TRBJ2-4,NA,15,TRBD1,TGCGCCAGCAGCCGCCTATCACAGGGGACGAGAGAGCAGTACTTC,CASSRLSQGTREQYF
TRBV20-1,TRBJ1-1,NA,12,NA,TGCAGTGCTCGATATTCAGACACTGAAGCTTTCTTT,CSARYSDTEAFF
TRBV4-2,TRBJ2-7,NA,18,TRBD2,TGTGCCAGCAGCCAATTCCTCGGGACTAGCGGGGGAATTTACGAGCAGTACTTC,CASSQFLGTSGGIYEQYF
TRBV9,TRBJ2-3,few,15,TRBD2,TGTGCCAGCAGCCGCGGGGGGGACCACACAGATACGCAGTATTTT,CASSRGGDHTDTQYF
TRBV12-3/TRBV12-4,TRBJ2-7,NA,14,NA,TGTGCCAGCAGTTTCGACAGATACCCCGACGAGCAGTACTTC,CASSFDRYPDEQYF
TRBV6-2/TRBV6-3,TRBJ2-3,NA,13,NA,TGTGCCAGCAGTTACCAGCCCACAGATACGCAGTATTTT,CASSYQPTDTQYF
TRBV5-5,TRBJ2-7,few,13,NA,TGTGCCAGCAGTTCGGCAGGGTTTCCCGAGCAGTACTTC,CASSSAGFPEQYF
TRBV5-4,TRBJ1-4,NA,15,TRBD1,TGTGCCAGCAGCCTCGGACAGGGTAGCAGGGAAAAACTGTTTTTT,CASSLGQGSREKLFF